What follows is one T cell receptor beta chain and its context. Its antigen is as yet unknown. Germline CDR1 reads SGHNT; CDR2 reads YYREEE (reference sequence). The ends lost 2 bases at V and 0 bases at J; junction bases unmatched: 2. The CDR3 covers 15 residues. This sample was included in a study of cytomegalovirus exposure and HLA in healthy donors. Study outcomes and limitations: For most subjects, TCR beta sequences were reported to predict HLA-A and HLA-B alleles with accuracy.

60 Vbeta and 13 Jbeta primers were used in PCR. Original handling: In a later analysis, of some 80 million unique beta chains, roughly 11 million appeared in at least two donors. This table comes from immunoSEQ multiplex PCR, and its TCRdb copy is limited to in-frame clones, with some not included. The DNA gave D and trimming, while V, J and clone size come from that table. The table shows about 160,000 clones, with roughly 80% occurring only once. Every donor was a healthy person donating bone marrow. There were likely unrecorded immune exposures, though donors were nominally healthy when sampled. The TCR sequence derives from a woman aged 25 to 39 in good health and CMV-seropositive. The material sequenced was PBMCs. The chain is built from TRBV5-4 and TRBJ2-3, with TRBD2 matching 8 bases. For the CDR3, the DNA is TGTGCCAGCAGCTTTAAGCGGGAGAGCACAGATACGCAGTATTTT. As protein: CASSFKRESTDTQYF.